One sample yielded the 2 T cell receptor beta chains listed below, sequenced in a study of T cells in Graves' hyperthyroidism and ophthalmopathy. RNA transcripts provided the source from which TCR beta CDR3 regions were amplified. A first-round RT-PCR of the TCR CDR3 used the HTBI primer set. TCRdb used MiXCR to reprocess the multiplex PCR reads, holding one entry per CDR3 protein. The sample yields a few hundred thousand distinct CDR3 sequences, over 13% seen once. The sequenced sample was blood. The receptors shown here come from a woman under 30 with Graves' hyperthyroidism.

This clonotype was recorded at least ten times. CDR3 sequence reads: CAISESAGGPGDEQFF. CDR3 nucleotides: TGTGCCATCAGTGAGTCGGCGGGAGGGCCAGGTGACGAGCAGTTCTTC. The rearrangement links TRBV10-3 to TRBJ2-1, with TRBD2 matching 9 bases. This CDR3 is built from 16 residues. The junction had 10 bases not matched to a gene; V was cut back by 0 bases and J by 10 bases. Germline V gives CDR1 ENHRY, CDR2 SYGVKD.

This clonotype was observed at least ten times. V usage is TRBV5-1 and J usage is TRBJ2-7; weak D call: TRBD2 (6 bases). The ends were cut back, 4 bases at V and 4 bases at J, with 15 bases in the middle. Germline V gene data show CDR1 as SGHRS and CDR2 as YFSETQ. This CDR3 is built from 14 residues. In DNA, the CDR3 is TGCGCCAGCAGCATCACTAGCCCCCCTTACGAGCAGTACTTC. This gives the protein CASSITSPPYEQYF.